A selection of T cell receptor beta chains follows, all from one sample in a study of PD-1 blockade in classical Hodgkin lymphoma. Profiling relied on immunoSEQ multiplex PCR, and the TCRdb table lists in-frame clones only, not all of them. The table records some 9,300 clones, about 68% of them present only once. This specimen was CD4+ T cells from blood, taken before the fourth cycle of nivolumab. These receptors were obtained from a human donor with classical Hodgkin lymphoma. Both conserved end residues are part of each CDR3. The order of the fields is D gene, V gene, J gene, clone size, CDR3 length, CDR3 protein, CDR3 DNA. A D gene is named only where the DNA matches it firmly. Clone size appears in some rows only: once, few, many, or a class for an expanded clone.

-	TRBV5-1	TRBJ1-3	few	11	CASSDGNTIYF	TGCGCCAGCAGCGACGGAAACACCATATATTTT
-	TRBV5-5	TRBJ2-7	-	14	CAGASGLSSYEQYF	TGTGCCGGGGCTTCAGGGTTGAGCTCCTACGAGCAGTACTTC
TRBD1	TRBV7-2	TRBJ2-3	-	16	CASSLGLGQGSDTQYF	TGTGCCAGCAGCTTAGGGCTCGGACAGGGGTCAGATACGCAGTATTTT
-	TRBV6-6	TRBJ2-3	-	14	CASSYGGPTDTQYF	TGTGCCAGCAGTTACGGGGGGCCTACAGATACGCAGTATTTT
-	TRBV28	TRBJ1-1	-	12	CASSLGRYEAFF	TGTGCCAGCAGTTTAGGTCGCTATGAAGCTTTCTTT
-	TRBV5-4	TRBJ2-3	-	13	CASSITSSDTQYF	TGTGCCAGCAGTATCACTAGCTCGGATACGCAGTATTTT
-	TRBV4-1	TRBJ1-4	-	18	CASSQESPAGARGEKLFF	TGCGCCAGCAGCCAAGAATCCCCGGCGGGGGCGAGAGGTGAAAAACTGTTTTTT
TRBD2	TRBV10-3	TRBJ2-3	-	15	CAILEERGGTDTQYF	TGTGCCATCCTCGAGGAGCGGGGGGGCACAGATACGCAGTATTTT
-	TRBV5-1	TRBJ2-5	-	13	CASSLERGETQYF	TGCGCCAGCAGCTTGGAACGGGGGGAGACCCAGTACTTC
-	TRBV6-5	TRBJ2-5	-	14	CASSYDNLGETQYF	TGTGCCAGCAGTTACGACAATTTAGGAGAGACCCAGTACTTC
TRBD1	TRBV6-6	TRBJ2-3	-	15	CASSFPGGSTDTQYF	TGTGCCAGCAGTTTCCCAGGGGGCAGCACAGATACGCAGTATTTT
-	TRBV30	TRBJ1-6	few	13	CAWSGTANSPLHF	TGTGCCTGGAGTGGGACAGCTAATTCACCCCTCCACTTT
-	TRBV5-8	TRBJ1-3	-	14	CAVTKGISGNTIYF	TGTGCCGTCACGAAGGGGATCTCTGGAAACACCATATATTTT
-	TRBV6-5	TRBJ2-1	-	16	CASSHSAGRINNEQFF	TGTGCCAGCAGTCACTCGGCGGGACGGATAAACAATGAGCAGTTCTTC
-	TRBV27	TRBJ2-3	-	13	CASSRPLRDTQYF	TGTGCCAGCAGTCGCCCTCTACGAGATACGCAGTATTTT
-	TRBV18	TRBJ1-6	-	16	CASSIQSVRGGSPLHF	TGTGCCAGCTCAATCCAAAGCGTCAGGGGCGGCTCACCCCTCCACTTT
TRBD2	TRBV4-1	TRBJ2-3	-	21	CASSQVVRTSGGLDDSGTQYF	TGCGCCAGCAGCCAAGTTGTTAGGACTAGCGGGGGCCTGGACGACTCAGGCACGCAGTATTTT
-	TRBV15	TRBJ1-5	-	13	CATSRDPEGAQHF	TGTGCCACCAGCAGAGATCCTGAGGGCGCCCAGCATTTT
-	TRBV7-2	TRBJ1-1	-	13	CASSLSGETEAFF	TGTGCCAGCAGCCTAAGTGGCGAGACTGAAGCTTTCTTT
TRBD1	TRBV29-1	TRBJ1-3	-	14	CSVGDRGLGNTIYF	TGCAGCGTTGGAGACAGGGGCCTCGGAAACACCATATATTTT
TRBD1	TRBV11-2	TRBJ2-7	-	14	CASSLEGQVYEQYF	TGTGCCAGCAGCTTAGAGGGACAGGTCTACGAGCAGTACTTC
TRBD1	TRBV28	TRBJ1-2	-	14	CASSPYRTGLGYTF	TGTGCCAGCAGTCCCTATCGGACAGGGTTGGGCTACACCTTC
TRBD2	TRBV4-1	TRBJ2-3	-	19	CASSRGLAGGQPSTDTQYF	TGCGCCAGCAGCCGAGGACTAGCGGGGGGCCAACCTAGCACAGATACGCAGTATTTT
-	TRBV5-8	TRBJ2-6	-	17	CASSLGALSSGANVLTF	TGTGCCAGCAGCCTCGGGGCCCTCAGCTCTGGGGCCAACGTCCTGACTTTC
TRBD1	TRBV5-1	TRBJ2-5	-	12	CASSQQGETQYF	TGCGCCAGCAGCCAACAGGGGGAGACCCAGTACTTC